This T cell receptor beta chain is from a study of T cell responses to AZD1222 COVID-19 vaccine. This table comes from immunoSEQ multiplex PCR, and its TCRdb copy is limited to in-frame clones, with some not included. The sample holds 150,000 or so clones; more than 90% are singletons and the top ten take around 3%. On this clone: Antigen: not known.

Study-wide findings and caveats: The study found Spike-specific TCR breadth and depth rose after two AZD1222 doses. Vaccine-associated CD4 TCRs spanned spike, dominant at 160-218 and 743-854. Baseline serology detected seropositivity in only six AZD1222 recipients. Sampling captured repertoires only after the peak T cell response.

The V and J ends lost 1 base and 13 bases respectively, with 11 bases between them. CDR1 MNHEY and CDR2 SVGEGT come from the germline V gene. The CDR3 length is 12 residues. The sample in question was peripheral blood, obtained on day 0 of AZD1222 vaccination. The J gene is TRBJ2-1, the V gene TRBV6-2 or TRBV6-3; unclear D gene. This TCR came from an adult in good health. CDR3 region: CASSYLSGPQFF. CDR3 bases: TGTGCCAGCAGTTACTTGTCGGGCCCTCAGTTCTTC.